This is a list of T cell receptor beta chains from one sample in a study of T cell responses to AZD1222 COVID-19 vaccine. Sequenced by immunoSEQ multiplex PCR; TCRdb stores in-frame clones only, minus some. The table includes about 170,000 clones, over 75% detected once. The material sequenced was peripheral blood, taken on day 0 of AZD1222 vaccination. These receptors all come from an adult in good health. The CDR3 runs from the conserved cysteine through the conserved F or W. The D gene is left open where the match is weak. A row's size may be missing; if present it is once, few, many or a size class.

v_gene	j_gene	d_gene	abundance	CDR3aa	CDR3nt
TRBV4-3	TRBJ2-1	TRBD2	NA	CASSQSRGGAADYNEQFF	TGCGCCAGCAGCCAGTCCCGGGGGGGGGCCGCTGATTACAATGAGCAGTTCTTC
TRBV2	TRBJ2-5	TRBD2	NA	CASSAVGGSETQYF	TGTGCCAGCAGTGCGGTGGGGGGGTCCGAGACCCAGTACTTC
TRBV5-4	TRBJ2-3	TRBD1	once	CASSWRDRADTQYF	TGTGCCAGCAGCTGGAGGGACAGGGCAGATACGCAGTATTTT
TRBV7-9	TRBJ1-6	TRBD1	NA	CASSSPGQGGSPLHF	TGTGCCAGCAGCTCACCGGGACAGGGCGGATCACCCCTCCACTTT
TRBV5-6	TRBJ1-2	TRBD1	NA	CASSRGQDGYTF	TGTGCCAGCAGCCGGGGACAGGATGGCTACACCTTC
TRBV20-1	TRBJ2-5	TRBD2	once	CSASLAGGLEETQYF	TGCAGTGCTAGTCTAGCGGGGGGACTAGAGGAGACCCAGTACTTC
TRBV7-2	TRBJ1-1	NA	NA	CASSGRVVTEAFF	TGTGCCAGCAGCGGCAGGGTAGTCACTGAAGCTTTCTTT
TRBV7-2	TRBJ1-1	NA	NA	CASSLESGMTTEAFF	TGTGCCAGCAGCTTAGAGTCAGGGATGACCACTGAAGCTTTCTTT
TRBV15	TRBJ2-3	TRBD2	NA	CATSREASGVTDTQYF	TGTGCCACCAGCAGAGAGGCTAGCGGGGTCACAGATACGCAGTATTTT
TRBV9	TRBJ1-3	TRBD1	once	CASSVSTGGGTIYF	TGTGCCAGCAGCGTCTCGACAGGGGGGGGCACCATATATTTT
TRBV5-8	TRBJ1-6	NA	once	CASSLATAVHF	TGTGCCAGCAGCTTGGCAACGGCAGTCCACTTT
TRBV6-2/TRBV6-3	TRBJ1-6	TRBD1	NA	CASSRQGKTYNSPLHF	TGTGCCAGCAGTCGACAGGGAAAAACCTATAATTCACCCCTCCACTTT
TRBV14	TRBJ1-6	NA	NA	CASSQQRGDSPLHF	TGTGCCAGCAGCCAACAGAGGGGGGATTCACCCCTCCACTTT
TRBV5-6	TRBJ1-3	TRBD1	NA	CASRSTGGAGNTIYF	TGTGCCAGCAGAAGCACAGGGGGCGCCGGAAACACCATATATTTT
TRBV12-3/TRBV12-4	TRBJ1-1	NA	NA	CASRGDPNTEAFF	TGTGCCAGCAGGGGGGACCCAAACACTGAAGCTTTCTTT
TRBV6-2/TRBV6-3	TRBJ2-1	TRBD2	NA	CASSRWTSRDEQFF	TGTGCCAGCAGCCGATGGACTAGCCGGGATGAGCAGTTCTTC
TRBV18	TRBJ1-1	TRBD1	NA	CASSPRTGTNTEAFF	TGTGCCAGCTCACCCAGGACAGGGACGAACACTGAAGCTTTCTTT
TRBV7-2	TRBJ2-4	TRBD2	NA	CASSWTSGGLAKNIQYF	TGTGCCAGCAGCTGGACTAGCGGGGGGCTCGCCAAAAACATTCAGTACTTC
TRBV5-6	TRBJ2-2	NA	NA	CASSSNLILGDTGELFF	TGTGCCAGCAGCTCCAACCTCATCTTGGGGGATACCGGGGAGCTGTTTTTT
TRBV6-5	TRBJ1-1	NA	NA	CASTPGGMETEAFF	TGTGCCAGCACCCCGGGGGGGATGGAAACTGAAGCTTTCTTT
TRBV12-5	TRBJ2-3	TRBD2	NA	CASGLVLTASGSTDTQYF	TGTGCTAGTGGTTTGGTACTAACAGCTAGCGGGAGCACAGATACGCAGTATTTT
TRBV5-4	TRBJ1-2	TRBD1	NA	CASSMDREQLTGYTF	TGTGCCAGCAGCATGGACAGGGAGCAACTTACTGGCTACACCTTC
TRBV6-5	TRBJ1-3	NA	NA	CASSTSDSVYTIYF	TGTGCCAGCAGTACCTCCGACTCGGTGTACACCATATATTTT
TRBV7-2	TRBJ1-2	NA	NA	CASSPRSANLGGYTF	TGTGCCAGCAGCCCCCGGTCAGCTAACTTAGGGGGCTACACCTTC
TRBV4-2	TRBJ1-5	TRBD1	NA	CASSQDWGRGPQPQHF	TGTGCCAGCAGCCAAGATTGGGGCAGGGGGCCTCAGCCCCAGCATTTT
TRBV6-5	TRBJ2-1	NA	NA	CASSYSRGEQFF	TGTGCCAGCAGTTACTCGAGAGGTGAGCAGTTCTTC
TRBV19	TRBJ2-2	NA	NA	CASRQNTGELFF	TGTGCCAGTAGGCAGAACACCGGGGAGCTGTTTTTT
TRBV3-1/TRBV3-2	TRBJ2-3	TRBD2	NA	CASMLRLAGVSSTDTQYF	TGTGCCAGCATGCTCCGACTAGCGGGGGTCTCTAGCACAGATACGCAGTATTTT
TRBV5-1	TRBJ1-6	NA	NA	CASSGGTNSPLHF	TGCGCCAGCAGCGGAGGGACCAATTCACCCCTCCACTTT
TRBV4-3	TRBJ1-2	NA	NA	CASSQDGAGGYTF	TGCGCCAGCAGCCAAGATGGGGCGGGAGGCTACACCTTC
TRBV7-2	TRBJ2-1	TRBD1	NA	CASSLVQGAYNEQFF	TGTGCCAGCAGCTTAGTACAGGGGGCCTACAATGAGCAGTTCTTC
TRBV19	TRBJ1-5	NA	NA	CASSIQGPQPQHF	TGTGCCAGTAGTATACAGGGGCCTCAGCCCCAGCATTTT
TRBV4-3	TRBJ1-1	NA	NA	CASSQILGKNTEAFF	TGCGCCAGCAGCCAAATCCTGGGCAAGAACACTGAAGCTTTCTTT
TRBV27	TRBJ1-5	NA	NA	CASTRAPDQPQHF	TGTGCCAGCACGAGGGCCCCGGATCAGCCCCAGCATTTT
TRBV24-1	TRBJ1-5	NA	once	CATSAGGPGNQPQHF	TGTGCCACCAGTGCGGGGGGCCCTGGCAATCAGCCCCAGCATTTT
TRBV6-5	TRBJ1-6	NA	NA	CASSPSAFSPLHF	TGTGCCAGCAGTCCATCCGCTTTTTCACCCCTCCACTTT
TRBV2	TRBJ1-4	TRBD1	NA	CASRTGQGGEKLFF	TGTGCCAGCAGGACCGGACAGGGTGGGGAAAAACTGTTTTTT
TRBV9	TRBJ1-1	NA	NA	CASSSQENTEAFF	TGTGCCAGCAGCTCCCAGGAGAACACTGAAGCTTTCTTT
TRBV7-8	TRBJ2-1	TRBD2	few	CASSSASAGGPDEQFF	TGTGCCAGCAGCTCTGCCAGCGCGGGGGGGCCCGATGAGCAGTTCTTC
TRBV11-2	TRBJ2-1	TRBD2	NA	CASSTKTSAYNEQFF	TGTGCCAGCAGCACGAAGACTAGCGCATACAATGAGCAGTTCTTC
TRBV19	TRBJ1-1	NA	NA	CASRAGGMNTEAFF	TGTGCCAGCCGAGCCGGAGGAATGAACACTGAAGCTTTCTTT
TRBV4-3	TRBJ2-1	NA	NA	CASSQDRDNYNEQFF	TGCGCCAGCAGCCAAGATCGAGACAACTACAATGAGCAGTTCTTC
TRBV19	TRBJ1-2	NA	NA	CASSQTEGYYGYTF	TGTGCCAGTAGCCAGACGGAGGGATACTATGGCTACACCTTC
TRBV28	TRBJ2-1	NA	NA	CASGGSAPTSYNEQFF	TGTGCCAGCGGGGGGTCGGCCCCAACTAGCTACAATGAGCAGTTCTTC
TRBV5-1	TRBJ1-2	NA	NA	CASSEQYSTYGYTF	TGCGCCAGCAGCGAGCAATACAGTACCTATGGCTACACCTTC